This TCR beta chain stems from a study of T cell repertoires in cytomegalovirus infection. One entry per CDR3 protein, called by TCRdb with MiXCR from the reads. The sample carries approximately 500,000 distinct CDR3 sequences, around 11% recorded once. Trimming stripped 0 bases from V and 8 bases from J, with 13 bases between. Germline CDR1 DFQATT, CDR2 SNEGSKA (reference sequence). CDR3 length: 14 amino acids. Sequencing was carried out using PBMCs. This chain uses TRBV20-1 with TRBJ1-4; D is unclear. The receptor was derived from a human donor in good health (CMV status not recorded). Some clones in this sample may be carry-over from other donors' samples. The DNA for the CDR3 is TGCAGTGCTAGAGATGGCAGGTGGGCGGAAAAACTGTTTTTT. Its protein is CSARDGRWAEKLFF.